This T cell receptor beta chain was sequenced for a study of cytomegalovirus exposure and HLA in healthy donors. About the research overall: Among the 350 to 400 donors who were genotyped, 81% fell in the genetic ancestry cluster that is associated with self-reported Caucasian donors. The study's findings and limits: Judged likely to be a sequencing artifact was a cluster of highly shared sequence variants. After further analysis at a later stage, 16,951 TCR beta sequences were associated with HLA alleles at 0.05 false discovery rate.

PCR employed 60 Vbeta and 13 Jbeta primers. This table comes from immunoSEQ multiplex PCR, and its TCRdb copy is limited to in-frame clones, with some not included. The table lists approximately 110,000 clones, about 70% of them singletons. Trimming cost V 0 bases and J 5 bases; bases outside gene matches: 8. Germline V gene lookup returns CDR1 SQVTM and CDR2 ANQGSEA. This CDR3 has 16 residues. In the case of this clone: Its antigen is as yet unknown.

Specimen: PBMCs. This clonotype was sampled from a man aged 25 to 40 in good health and CMV-seronegative. V is TRBV29-1 and J is TRBJ2-5; 11 bases align to TRBD2. CDR3 bases: TGCAGCGTTGAAGAGTATAGCGGGAGGGCCACGGAGACCCAGTACTTC. This gives the protein CSVEEYSGRATETQYF.